These T cell receptor beta chains were read from a single sample in a study of T cell responses to AZD1222 COVID-19 vaccine. Libraries were prepared by immunoSEQ multiplex PCR; TCRdb keeps only in-frame clonotypes and omits some of them. The sample consists of hundreds of thousands of clones, 90% to 95% of them appearing once. The sample in question was peripheral blood, obtained 28 days after the second AZD1222 dose. These receptors were obtained from an adult who received the AZD1222 COVID-19 vaccine. Each CDR3 is given with its conserved first and last residue.

J gene: TRBJ1-1
V gene: TRBV28
CDR3 protein: CASRTRDRIMNTEAFF

J gene: TRBJ2-3
V gene: TRBV24-1
CDR3 protein: CATSVTTDTQYF

J gene: TRBJ2-3
V gene: TRBV7-6
CDR3 protein: CASSYEGIGSTDTQYF

J gene: TRBJ1-4
V gene: TRBV7-8
CDR3 protein: CASSPARRATNEKLFF

J gene: TRBJ1-1
V gene: TRBV3-1/TRBV3-2
CDR3 protein: CASSPTGTGGTEAFF

J gene: TRBJ1-4
V gene: TRBV2
CDR3 protein: CASRQGILKEKLFF

J gene: TRBJ2-7
V gene: TRBV5-1
CDR3 protein: CASSFGNEQYF

J gene: TRBJ2-5
V gene: TRBV5-1
CDR3 protein: CASSLVRQGETQYF

J gene: TRBJ2-7
V gene: TRBV6-5
CDR3 protein: CASFTSSGSEQYF

J gene: TRBJ2-3
V gene: TRBV5-1
CDR3 protein: CASSLALAGGSDTQYF

J gene: TRBJ1-5
V gene: TRBV27
CDR3 protein: CASSSGEAQPQHF

J gene: TRBJ1-5
V gene: TRBV6-1
CDR3 protein: CASSEPDLEIGNQPQHF

J gene: TRBJ1-2
V gene: TRBV6-5
CDR3 protein: CASTTGASGYGYTF

J gene: TRBJ2-3
V gene: TRBV28
CDR3 protein: CASSTPGLAFTDTQYF

J gene: TRBJ1-5
V gene: TRBV30
CDR3 protein: CAWSVENNQPQHF

J gene: TRBJ1-1
V gene: TRBV2
CDR3 protein: CASMQGAGTEAFF

J gene: TRBJ2-2
V gene: TRBV7-3
CDR3 protein: CASSLLGANTGELFF

J gene: TRBJ1-1
V gene: TRBV7-2
CDR3 protein: CASSPGTANTEAFF

J gene: TRBJ1-1
V gene: TRBV29-1
CDR3 protein: CSVDTADRGLGEAFF

J gene: TRBJ1-2
V gene: TRBV6-7
CDR3 protein: CASIDGYTF

J gene: TRBJ2-5
V gene: TRBV12-3/TRBV12-4
CDR3 protein: CASRMGGLQTQYF

J gene: TRBJ1-1
V gene: TRBV10-3
CDR3 protein: CAIKSPVGNTEAFF

J gene: TRBJ1-5
V gene: TRBV4-2
CDR3 protein: CASSQERGGNQPQHF

J gene: TRBJ1-4
V gene: TRBV7-2
CDR3 protein: CASSSGTVNEKLFF

J gene: TRBJ2-3
V gene: TRBV7-8
CDR3 protein: CASSLEFRVSTDTQYF

J gene: TRBJ2-7
V gene: TRBV19
CDR3 protein: CASSSDRGLYEQYF

J gene: TRBJ1-1
V gene: TRBV19
CDR3 protein: CASSPGLNTEAFF

J gene: TRBJ1-2
V gene: TRBV2
CDR3 protein: CASSEGMSPRGGYTF

J gene: TRBJ1-1
V gene: TRBV28
CDR3 protein: CASMRGRDTEAFF

J gene: TRBJ2-7
V gene: TRBV19
CDR3 protein: CASSIKQGAYEQYF

J gene: TRBJ1-6
V gene: TRBV6-1
CDR3 protein: CASSEAQNSPLHF

J gene: TRBJ1-3
V gene: TRBV20-1
CDR3 protein: CSARIGNTIYF

J gene: TRBJ1-5
V gene: TRBV19
CDR3 protein: CASSMAYSNQPQHF

J gene: TRBJ1-1
V gene: TRBV2
CDR3 protein: CAAERRTEAFF

J gene: TRBJ2-7
V gene: TRBV3-1/TRBV3-2
CDR3 protein: CASSQGGVGYEQYF

J gene: TRBJ2-1
V gene: TRBV5-4
CDR3 protein: CASSAGGLAGEWHEQFF

J gene: TRBJ2-2
V gene: TRBV2
CDR3 protein: CASKINTGELFF

J gene: TRBJ1-5
V gene: TRBV6-5
CDR3 protein: CASSSDRSNQPQHF

J gene: TRBJ2-2
V gene: TRBV9
CDR3 protein: CASSISNDRVNTGELFF

J gene: TRBJ1-1
V gene: TRBV5-1
CDR3 protein: CASSLGSSGDTEAFF

J gene: TRBJ2-7
V gene: TRBV18
CDR3 protein: CASSRDRGHEQYF

J gene: TRBJ1-4
V gene: TRBV15
CDR3 protein: CATSSTGRITNEKLFF

J gene: TRBJ2-1
V gene: TRBV4-1
CDR3 protein: CASSQSPSGMYNEQFF

J gene: TRBJ2-7
V gene: TRBV4-2
CDR3 protein: CASSQEVGSTYEQYF

J gene: TRBJ2-1
V gene: TRBV2
CDR3 protein: CASSERVAGTLNEQFF

J gene: TRBJ2-7
V gene: TRBV20-1
CDR3 protein: CSASRTYGQYF

J gene: TRBJ2-2
V gene: TRBV6-1
CDR3 protein: CASSEVTGELFF

J gene: TRBJ2-6
V gene: TRBV6-5
CDR3 protein: CASSYSRDTGANVLTF

J gene: TRBJ2-5
V gene: TRBV2
CDR3 protein: CASRLAGGRVETQYF